Listed below are T cell receptor beta chains from one sample, sequenced in a study of blood T cell repertoires in COVID-19. The data were produced by immunoSEQ multiplex PCR, yet TCRdb's version contains in-frame clones alone and is incomplete. The repertoire includes tens of thousands of clones, over 75% of them detected once, and roughly 6.9% sits in the top ten. The sequenced sample consisted of peripheral blood. Source of these receptors: a man aged 60 to 69 with acute or convalescent COVID-19. CDR3s include the opening cysteine and the closing phenylalanine or tryptophan. Each record gives: CDR3 protein, CDR3 DNA, D gene, J gene, clone size, V gene. A D gene is named only where the DNA matches it firmly. Rows give clone size only sometimes, using once, few, many, or a class for an expanded clone.

CASSSGQGINIQYF	TGTGCCAGCAGCTCCGGGCAGGGTATAAACATTCAGTACTTC	NA	TRBJ2-4	NA	TRBV7-2
CASSRLGTGGRGANVLTF	TGCGCCAGCAGTCGTTTGGGGACAGGGGGCCGTGGGGCCAACGTCCTGACTTTC	TRBD1	TRBJ2-6	NA	TRBV5-1
CASSRTSTDTQYF	TGTGCCAGCAGCCGGACTAGCACAGATACGCAGTATTTT	NA	TRBJ2-3	NA	TRBV11-1
CASSLSGLTAFQETQYF	TGTGCCAGCAGCTTGTCTGGGTTGACAGCCTTCCAAGAGACCCAGTACTTC	NA	TRBJ2-5	NA	TRBV7-3
CAWTVTGGLSPLHF	TGTGCCTGGACCGTGACAGGGGGCCTATCACCCCTCCACTTT	TRBD1	TRBJ1-6	NA	TRBV30
CASSLSGTGGTETQYF	TGCGCCAGCAGCTTGTCCGGGACAGGGGGAACGGAGACCCAGTACTTC	TRBD1	TRBJ2-5	NA	TRBV5-1
CASSLGSSGDPIWEDQYF	TGTGCCAGCAGCTTAGGGTCTAGCGGGGACCCAATCTGGGAAGACCAGTACTTC	TRBD2	TRBJ2-5	NA	TRBV7-9
CASSDGEFYGYTF	TGTGCCAGCAGTGATGGAGAATTCTATGGCTACACCTTC	NA	TRBJ1-2	NA	TRBV6-1
CAARKDFNTDTQYF	TGTGCCGCCCGGAAGGACTTCAACACAGATACGCAGTATTTT	NA	TRBJ2-3	NA	TRBV27
CAWRIQGASNYGYTF	TGTGCCTGGAGAATACAGGGGGCGTCTAACTATGGCTACACCTTC	TRBD1	TRBJ1-2	once	TRBV30
CASSPAGVMNTEAFF	TGCGCCAGCAGCCCAGCGGGGGTAATGAACACTGAAGCTTTCTTT	NA	TRBJ1-1	NA	TRBV5-1
CASRAGTKVGEPYEQYF	TGTGCCAGCAGAGCCGGGACAAAGGTGGGGGAGCCCTACGAGCAGTACTTC	NA	TRBJ2-7	once	TRBV2
CASREGYYGYTF	TGTGCCAGCAGAGAGGGATACTATGGCTACACCTTC	NA	TRBJ1-2	medium-sized	TRBV27
CASSHRERGETQYF	TGCGCCAGCAGCCATCGGGAGAGGGGTGAGACCCAGTACTTC	NA	TRBJ2-5	NA	TRBV4-1
CASSEGQGGEGYTF	TGTGCCAGCAGTGAAGGACAGGGGGGCGAAGGCTACACCTTC	TRBD1	TRBJ1-2	NA	TRBV6-1
CASSLGGGGGAGELFF	TGTGCCAGCAGCTTGGGGGGCGGGGGGGGCGCCGGGGAGCTGTTTTTT	TRBD2	TRBJ2-2	once	TRBV7-2
CASSLASGGGEQYF	TGCGCCAGCAGCTTGGCTAGCGGGGGCGGCGAGCAGTACTTC	TRBD2	TRBJ2-7	NA	TRBV5-1
CASSLVTTMEQFF	TGTGCCAGCAGCTTAGTCACCACAATGGAGCAGTTCTTC	NA	TRBJ2-1	NA	TRBV7-2
CASSLGATYGYTF	TGTGCCAGCAGCTTGGGAGCAACCTATGGCTACACCTTC	NA	TRBJ1-2	NA	TRBV5-6
CASSLLRGDTQYF	TGTGCCAGCAGCCTCCTGCGGGGGGATACGCAGTATTTT	TRBD2	TRBJ2-3	NA	TRBV7-6
CASSLEGTRGYTF	TGCGCCAGCAGCTTGGAGGGGACTCGTGGCTACACCTTC	NA	TRBJ1-2	NA	TRBV5-1
CASSVGGQGGNTEAFF	TGTGCCAGCAGCGTAGGGGGCCAGGGAGGGAACACTGAAGCTTTCTTT	NA	TRBJ1-1	few	TRBV9
CASKGAGGYTF	TGTGCCAGCAAGGGCGCGGGGGGCTACACCTTC	NA	TRBJ1-2	NA	TRBV6-4
CASSLGPRYEQYF	TGTGCCAGCAGCTTGGGCCCCCGCTACGAGCAGTACTTC	NA	TRBJ2-7	NA	TRBV7-9
CASSGLASTDTQYF	TGTGCCAGCAGCGGACTAGCGAGCACAGATACGCAGTATTTT	TRBD2	TRBJ2-3	NA	TRBV27
CASSPTEGAGNQPQHF	TGTGCCAGCTCACCCACGGAAGGGGCTGGGAATCAGCCCCAGCATTTT	NA	TRBJ1-5	NA	TRBV18
CASSYSSGRDYGYTF	TGTGCCAGCAGTTACTCATCTGGGAGAGACTATGGCTACACCTTC	NA	TRBJ1-2	NA	TRBV6-5
CASSLSQLAKNIQYF	TGTGCCAGCAGCTTATCCCAACTAGCCAAAAACATTCAGTACTTC	NA	TRBJ2-4	NA	TRBV13
CASSEADGGANEQFF	TGTGCCAGCAGTGAAGCTGACGGGGGGGCCAATGAGCAGTTCTTC	TRBD2	TRBJ2-1	NA	TRBV6-1
CASSPDSGSYNEQFF	TGTGCCAGCAGCCCAGACTCTGGCTCCTACAATGAGCAGTTCTTC	NA	TRBJ2-1	NA	TRBV9
CASSLPRGTQYF	TGTGCCAGCAGTTTGCCCCGAGGAACCCAGTACTTC	NA	TRBJ2-5	NA	TRBV28
CSATGETQYF	TGCAGTGCCACCGGGGAGACCCAGTACTTC	NA	TRBJ2-5	NA	TRBV20-1
CASRTGGGCRQETQYF	TGTGCCAGCCGGACAGGGGGAGGCTGTAGGCAAGAGACCCAGTACTTC	NA	TRBJ2-5	NA	TRBV21-1
CASSPWTGQETQYF	TGTGCCAGCAGCCCCTGGACAGGGCAAGAGACCCAGTACTTC	TRBD1	TRBJ2-5	NA	TRBV3-1/TRBV3-2
CASSYDSHSPLHF	TGTGCCAGCAGCTATGACAGTCATTCACCCCTCCACTTT	NA	TRBJ1-6	once	TRBV3-1/TRBV3-2
CAISRTSLGETQYF	TGTGCCATCAGCAGGACTAGCCTCGGTGAGACCCAGTACTTC	TRBD2	TRBJ2-5	NA	TRBV10-3
CASSTTGPRTDTQYF	TGTGCCAGCAGCACGACAGGGCCTCGCACAGATACGCAGTATTTT	TRBD1	TRBJ2-3	once	TRBV5-6
CASSPRGAGSNEQFF	TGTGCCAGCAGCCCCCGGGGAGCGGGGTCGAATGAGCAGTTCTTC	TRBD2	TRBJ2-1	NA	TRBV13
CASSDGGYTF	TGTGCCAGCAGTGATGGCGGCTACACCTTC	NA	TRBJ1-2	NA	TRBV6-1
CASSSRQGRYGYTF	TGTGCCAGCAGTTCTCGACAGGGGCGCTATGGCTACACCTTC	TRBD1	TRBJ1-2	NA	TRBV6-6
CASSSTGQGLSVEQYF	TGTGCCAGCAGCTCTACGGGACAGGGGCTAAGCGTCGAGCAGTACTTC	TRBD1	TRBJ2-7	NA	TRBV7-2
CASSSRRKQADAQYF	TGTGCCAGCAGTTCCCGCAGGAAACAGGCAGATGCGCAGTATTTT	NA	TRBJ2-3	NA	TRBV6-2/TRBV6-3
CASSHFRDRNTGELFF	TGTGCCAGCAGCCATTTTAGGGACAGGAACACCGGGGAGCTGTTTTTT	TRBD1	TRBJ2-2	NA	TRBV14
CASSEAGGVIYYEQYF	TGTGCCAGCAGCGAAGCGGGGGGGGTAATTTATTACGAGCAGTACTTC	NA	TRBJ2-7	NA	TRBV21-1
CASSLESSGASTDTQYF	TGTGCCAGCAGCCTCGAATCTAGCGGGGCCAGCACAGATACGCAGTATTTT	TRBD2	TRBJ2-3	NA	TRBV7-3
CASSLGGPDTQYF	TGTGCCAGCAGCTTAGGGGGCCCAGATACGCAGTATTTT	NA	TRBJ2-3	NA	TRBV7-2
CASSTGTGVLNEKLFF	TGTGCCAGTAGTACCGGGACAGGCGTCCTTAATGAAAAACTGTTTTTT	TRBD1	TRBJ1-4	NA	TRBV19
CASTPLTGDKNIQYF	TGTGCCAGTACCCCACTGACAGGGGACAAAAACATTCAGTACTTC	TRBD1	TRBJ2-4	NA	TRBV19
CSTMTGSGNTIYF	TGCAGCACCATGACAGGGTCTGGAAACACCATATATTTT	TRBD1	TRBJ1-3	NA	TRBV29-1